Included here is one T cell receptor beta chain sequence, with context. In germline, CDR1 is LGHNA, CDR2 YNFKEQ. Trimming removed 0 bases from V and 6 bases from J, with 12 bases in between. The CDR3 is 15 residues long. This sample was taken from a study of blood T cell repertoires in COVID-19. Study background: From the United States, Italy and Spain came samples of acute and convalescent COVID-19.

In the original processing: Estimation of nucleated cell counts relied on the amplification of reference gene primers. TCRdb keeps only in-frame clones here, not all; method: immunoSEQ multiplex PCR. The V and J calls and clone size were taken over from that table, and D and trimming were inferred from the DNA. The table lists roughly 110,000 clones, about 84% of them singletons. Sequencing was performed on peripheral blood. This chain joins TRBV4-2 and TRBJ2-1, with D perhaps TRBD1 (5 bases). The source of this sequence is a woman aged 55-70 years with acute or convalescent COVID-19. The CDR3 DNA reads as TGTGCCAGCAGCCAAGATCCGCAGGGCACCAATGAGCAGTTCTTC. Translated: CASSQDPQGTNEQFF.